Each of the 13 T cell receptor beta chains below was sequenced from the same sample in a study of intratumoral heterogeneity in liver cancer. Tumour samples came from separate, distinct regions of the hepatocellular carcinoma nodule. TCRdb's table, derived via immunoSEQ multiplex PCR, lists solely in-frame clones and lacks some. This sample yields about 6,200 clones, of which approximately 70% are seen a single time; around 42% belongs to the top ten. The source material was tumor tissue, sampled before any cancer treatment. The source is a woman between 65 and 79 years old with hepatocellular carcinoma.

For the CDR3, the DNA is TGTGCCAGCAGTAGAGCGAGCACAGATACGCAGTATTTT. Translation: CASSRASTDTQYF. The rearrangement links TRBV6-5 to TRBJ2-3; no clear D. The CDR3 extends over 13 amino acids. The V gene lost 5 bases and the J gene lost 0 bases, with 6 bases spanning the gap. The germline V gene has CDR1 MNHEY and CDR2 SVGAGI.

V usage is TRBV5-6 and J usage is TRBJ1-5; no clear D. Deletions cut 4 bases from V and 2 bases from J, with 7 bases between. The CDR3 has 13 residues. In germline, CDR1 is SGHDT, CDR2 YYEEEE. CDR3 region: CASSAYGNQPQHF. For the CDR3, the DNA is TGTGCCAGCAGCGCGTACGGCAATCAGCCCCAGCATTTT.

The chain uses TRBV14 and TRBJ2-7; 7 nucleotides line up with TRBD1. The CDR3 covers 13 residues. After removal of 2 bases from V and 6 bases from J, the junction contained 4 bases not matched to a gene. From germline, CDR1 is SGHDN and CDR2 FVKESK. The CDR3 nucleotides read TGTGCCAGCAGCCAACACCCAGGGGGCGAGCAGTACTTC. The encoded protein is CASSQHPGGEQYF.

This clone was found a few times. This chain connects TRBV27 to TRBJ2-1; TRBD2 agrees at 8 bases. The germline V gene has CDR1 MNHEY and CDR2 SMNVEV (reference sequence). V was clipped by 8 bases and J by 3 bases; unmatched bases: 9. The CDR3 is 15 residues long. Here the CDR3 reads CASSVGLGVYNEQFF. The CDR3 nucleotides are TGTGCCAGCTCAGTGGGACTAGGGGTCTACAATGAGCAGTTCTTC.

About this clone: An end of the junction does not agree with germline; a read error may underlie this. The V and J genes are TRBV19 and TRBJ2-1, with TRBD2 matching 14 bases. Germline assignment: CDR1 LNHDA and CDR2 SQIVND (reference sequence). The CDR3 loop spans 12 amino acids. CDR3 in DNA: TGTGCCAGTAGTATAGGGACTAGCGGGAGGATCTTC. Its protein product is CASSIGTSGRIF.

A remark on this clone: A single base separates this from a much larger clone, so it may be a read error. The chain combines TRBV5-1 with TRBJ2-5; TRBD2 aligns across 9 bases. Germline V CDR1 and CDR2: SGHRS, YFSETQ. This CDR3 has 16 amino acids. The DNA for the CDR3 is TGCGTCAGCAGCTTGGTTGGTAGCGGGAGCGGTGAGACCCAGTACTTC. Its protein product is CVSSLVGSGSGETQYF. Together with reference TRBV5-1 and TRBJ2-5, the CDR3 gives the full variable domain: KAGVTQTPRYLIKTRGQQVTLSCSPISGHRSVSWYQQTPGQGLQFLFEYFSETQRNKGNFPGRFSGRQFSNSRSEMNVSTLELGDSALYLCVSSLVGSGSGETQYFGPGTRLLVL.

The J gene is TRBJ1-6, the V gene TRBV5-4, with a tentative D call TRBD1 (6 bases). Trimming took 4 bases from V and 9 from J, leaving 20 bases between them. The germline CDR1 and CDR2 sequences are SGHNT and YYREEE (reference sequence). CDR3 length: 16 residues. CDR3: CASSLGGGGLVSPLHF. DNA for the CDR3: TGTGCCAGCAGCCTGGGAGGAGGGGGGTTGGTTTCACCCCTCCACTTT. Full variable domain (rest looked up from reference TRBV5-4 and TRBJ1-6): ETGVTQSPTHLIKTRGQQVTLRCSSQSGHNTVSWYQQALGQGPQFIFQYYREEENGRGNFPPRFSGLQFPNYSSELNVNALELDDSALYLCASSLGGGGLVSPLHFGNGTRLTVT.

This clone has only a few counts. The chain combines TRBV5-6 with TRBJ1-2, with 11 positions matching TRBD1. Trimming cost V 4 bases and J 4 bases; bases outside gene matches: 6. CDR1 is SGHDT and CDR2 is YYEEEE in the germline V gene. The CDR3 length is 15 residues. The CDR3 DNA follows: TGTGCCAGCAGCCCTGGACAGGGGGCTGGCTATGGCTACACCTTC. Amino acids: CASSPGQGAGYGYTF. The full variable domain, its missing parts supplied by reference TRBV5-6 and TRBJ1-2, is DAGVTQSPTHLIKTRGQQVTLRCSPKSGHDTVSWYQQALGQGPQFIFQYYEEEERQRGNFPDRFSGHQFPNYSSELNVNALLLGDSALYLCASSPGQGAGYGYTFGSGTRLTVV.

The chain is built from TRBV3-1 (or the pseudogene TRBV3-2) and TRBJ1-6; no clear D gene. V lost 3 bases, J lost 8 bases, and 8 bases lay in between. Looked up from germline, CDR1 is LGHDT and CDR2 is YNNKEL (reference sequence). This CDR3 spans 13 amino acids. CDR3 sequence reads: CASSQNGYSPLHF. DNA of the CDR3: TGTGCCAGCAGCCAGAACGGATATTCACCCCTCCACTTT.

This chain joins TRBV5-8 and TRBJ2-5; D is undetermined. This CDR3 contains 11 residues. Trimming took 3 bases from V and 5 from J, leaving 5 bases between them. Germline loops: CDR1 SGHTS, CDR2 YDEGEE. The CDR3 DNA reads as TGTGCCAGCAGCTCGCAGGAGACCCAGTACTTC. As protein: CASSSQETQYF.

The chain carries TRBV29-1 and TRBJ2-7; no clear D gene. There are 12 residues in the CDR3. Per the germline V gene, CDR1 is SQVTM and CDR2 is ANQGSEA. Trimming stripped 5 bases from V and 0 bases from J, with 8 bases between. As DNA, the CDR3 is TGCAGCGTTAGCGAGAGCTCCTACGAGCAGTACTTC. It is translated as CSVSESSYEQYF.

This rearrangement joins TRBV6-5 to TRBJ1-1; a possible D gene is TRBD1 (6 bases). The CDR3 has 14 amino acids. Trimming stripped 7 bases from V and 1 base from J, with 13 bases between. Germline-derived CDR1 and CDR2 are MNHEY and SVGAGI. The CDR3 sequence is CASINRVSNTEAFF. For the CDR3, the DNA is TGTGCCAGCATCAACAGGGTCTCGAACACTGAAGCTTTCTTT.

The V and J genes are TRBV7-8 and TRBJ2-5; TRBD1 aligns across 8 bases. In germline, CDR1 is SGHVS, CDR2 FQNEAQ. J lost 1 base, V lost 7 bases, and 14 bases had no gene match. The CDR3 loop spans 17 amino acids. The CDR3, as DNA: TGTGCCAGCACCCCTATGGGGACAGGACGACCCCAAGAGACCCAGTACTTC. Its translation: CASTPMGTGRPQETQYF.